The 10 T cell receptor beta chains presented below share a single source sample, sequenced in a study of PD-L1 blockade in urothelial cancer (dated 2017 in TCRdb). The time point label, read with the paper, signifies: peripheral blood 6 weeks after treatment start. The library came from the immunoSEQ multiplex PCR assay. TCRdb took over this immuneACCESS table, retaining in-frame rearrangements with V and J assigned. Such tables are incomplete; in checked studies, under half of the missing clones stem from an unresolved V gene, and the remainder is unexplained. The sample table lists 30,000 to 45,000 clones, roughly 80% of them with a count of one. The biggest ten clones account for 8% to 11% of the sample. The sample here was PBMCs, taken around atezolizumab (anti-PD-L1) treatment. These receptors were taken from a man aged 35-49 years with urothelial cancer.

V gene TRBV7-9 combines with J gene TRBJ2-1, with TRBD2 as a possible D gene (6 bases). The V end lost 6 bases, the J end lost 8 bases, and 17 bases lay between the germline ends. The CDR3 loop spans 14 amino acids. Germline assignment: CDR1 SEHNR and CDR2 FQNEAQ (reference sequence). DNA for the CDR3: TGTGCCAGCAGAGCAGGCCTGGGAGGCGATGAGCAGTTCTTC. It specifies CASRAGLGGDEQFF.

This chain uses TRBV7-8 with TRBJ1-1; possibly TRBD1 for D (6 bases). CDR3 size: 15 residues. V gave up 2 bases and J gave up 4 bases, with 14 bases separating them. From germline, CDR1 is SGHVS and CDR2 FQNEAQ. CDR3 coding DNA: TGTGCCAGCAGCTTACGCACAGGGAGTGGCACTGAAGCTTTCTTT. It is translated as CASSLRTGSGTEAFF.

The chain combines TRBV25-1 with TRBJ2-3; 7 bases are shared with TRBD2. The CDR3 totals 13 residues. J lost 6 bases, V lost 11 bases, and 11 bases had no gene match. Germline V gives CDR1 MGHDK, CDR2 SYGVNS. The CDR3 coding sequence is TGTGCCGGGGGGGATTGGGTTGGGGATACGCAGTATTTT. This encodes CAGGDWVGDTQYF. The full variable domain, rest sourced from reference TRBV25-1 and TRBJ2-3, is EADIYQTPRYLVIGTGKKITLECSQTMGHDKMYWYQQDPGMELHLIHYSYGVNSTEKGDLSSESTVSRIRTEHFPLTLESARPSHTSQYLCAGGDWVGDTQYFGPGTRLTVL.

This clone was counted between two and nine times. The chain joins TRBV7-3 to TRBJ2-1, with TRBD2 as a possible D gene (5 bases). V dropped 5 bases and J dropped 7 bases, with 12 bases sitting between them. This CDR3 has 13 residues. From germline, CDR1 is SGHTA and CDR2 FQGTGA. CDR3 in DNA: TGTGCCAGCAGCCTATCGACTAAAAATGAGCAGTTCTTC. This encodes CASSLSTKNEQFF.

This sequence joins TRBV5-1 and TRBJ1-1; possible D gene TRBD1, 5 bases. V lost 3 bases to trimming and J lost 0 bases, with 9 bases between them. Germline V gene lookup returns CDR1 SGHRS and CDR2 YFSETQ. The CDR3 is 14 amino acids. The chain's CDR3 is CASSSAGVNTEAFF. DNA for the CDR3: TGCGCCAGCAGCTCAGCGGGGGTGAACACTGAAGCTTTCTTT.

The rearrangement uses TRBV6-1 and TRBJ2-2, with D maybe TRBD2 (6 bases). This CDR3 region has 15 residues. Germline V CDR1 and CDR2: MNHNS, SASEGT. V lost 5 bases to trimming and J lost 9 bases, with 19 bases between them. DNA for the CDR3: TGTGCCAGCAGTCCCGCCCCGACTAGTATCCGGGAGCTGTTTTTT. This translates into CASSPAPTSIRELFF.

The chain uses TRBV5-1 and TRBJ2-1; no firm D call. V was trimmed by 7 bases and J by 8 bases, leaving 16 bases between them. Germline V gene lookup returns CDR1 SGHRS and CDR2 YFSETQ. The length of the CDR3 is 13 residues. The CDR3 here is CASRVHGTHEQFF. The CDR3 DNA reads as TGCGCCAGCCGGGTCCACGGTACCCATGAGCAGTTCTTC.

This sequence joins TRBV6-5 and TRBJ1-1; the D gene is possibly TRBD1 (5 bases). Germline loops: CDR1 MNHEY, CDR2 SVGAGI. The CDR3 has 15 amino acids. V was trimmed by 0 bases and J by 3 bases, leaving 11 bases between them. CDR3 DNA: TGTGCCAGCAGTTACTCTGGCCAGGGTGACACTGAAGCTTTCTTT. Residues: CASSYSGQGDTEAFF.

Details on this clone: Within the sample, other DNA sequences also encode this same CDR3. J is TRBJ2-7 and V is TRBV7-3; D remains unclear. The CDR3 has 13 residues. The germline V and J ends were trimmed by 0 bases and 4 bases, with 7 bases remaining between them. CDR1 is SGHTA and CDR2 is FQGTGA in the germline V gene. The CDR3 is CASSLTSQYEQYF. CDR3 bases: TGTGCCAGCAGCTTAACGTCTCAGTACGAGCAGTACTTC.

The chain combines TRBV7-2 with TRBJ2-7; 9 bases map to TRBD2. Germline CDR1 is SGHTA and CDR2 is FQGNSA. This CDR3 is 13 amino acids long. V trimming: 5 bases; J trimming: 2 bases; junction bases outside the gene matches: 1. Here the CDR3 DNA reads TGTGCCAGCAGCCCTAGCGGGGCCTACGAGCAGTACTTC. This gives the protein CASSPSGAYEQYF.